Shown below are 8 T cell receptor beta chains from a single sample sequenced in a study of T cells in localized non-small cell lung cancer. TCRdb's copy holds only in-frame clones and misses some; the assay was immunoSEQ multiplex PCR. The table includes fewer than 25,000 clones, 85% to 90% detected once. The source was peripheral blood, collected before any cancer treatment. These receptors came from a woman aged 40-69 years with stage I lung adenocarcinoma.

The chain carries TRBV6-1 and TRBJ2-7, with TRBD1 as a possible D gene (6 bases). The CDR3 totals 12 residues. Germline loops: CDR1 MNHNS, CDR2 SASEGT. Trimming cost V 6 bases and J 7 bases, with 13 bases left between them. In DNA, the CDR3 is TGTGCCAGCAGCCACAGGGTCGGGGAGCAGTACTTC. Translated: CASSHRVGEQYF.

Here the CDR3 DNA reads TGTGCCAGCAGCAATGTGGGGGCGACCACCGGGGAGCTGTTTTTT. This codes for CASSNVGATTGELFF. The chain joins TRBV11-2 to TRBJ2-2, with D maybe TRBD1 (6 bases). The germline V and J ends were trimmed by 5 bases and 4 bases, with 14 bases remaining between them. Germline V gives CDR1 SGHAT, CDR2 FQNNGV. CDR3 size: 15 residues.

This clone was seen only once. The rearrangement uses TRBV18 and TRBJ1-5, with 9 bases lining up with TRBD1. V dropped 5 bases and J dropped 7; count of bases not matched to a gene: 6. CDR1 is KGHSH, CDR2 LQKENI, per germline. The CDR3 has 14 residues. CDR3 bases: TGTGCCAGCTCAAAACAGGGGGCTAAGCAGCCCCAGCATTTT. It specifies CASSKQGAKQPQHF.

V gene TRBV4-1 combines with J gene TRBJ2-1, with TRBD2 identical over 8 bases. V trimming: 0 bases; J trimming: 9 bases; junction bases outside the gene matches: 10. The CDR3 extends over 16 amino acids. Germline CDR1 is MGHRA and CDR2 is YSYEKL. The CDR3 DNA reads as TGCGCCAGCAGCCAAGAATCGGGGGGGCACAGTTCTGAGCAGTTCTTC. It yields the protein CASSQESGGHSSEQFF.

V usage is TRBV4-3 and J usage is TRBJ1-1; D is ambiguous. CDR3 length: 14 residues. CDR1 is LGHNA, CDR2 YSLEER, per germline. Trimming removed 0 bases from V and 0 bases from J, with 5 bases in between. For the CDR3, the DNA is TGCGCCAGCAGCCAAGATGGTTTGAACACTGAAGCTTTCTTT. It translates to CASSQDGLNTEAFF.

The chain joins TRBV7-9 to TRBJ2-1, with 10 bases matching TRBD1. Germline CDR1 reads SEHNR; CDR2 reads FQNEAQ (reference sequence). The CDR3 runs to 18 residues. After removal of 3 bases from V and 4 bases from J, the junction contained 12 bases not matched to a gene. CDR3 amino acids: CASSLAAGTGVDYNEQFF. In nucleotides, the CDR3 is TGTGCCAGCAGCTTGGCCGCCGGGACAGGGGTCGATTACAATGAGCAGTTCTTC.

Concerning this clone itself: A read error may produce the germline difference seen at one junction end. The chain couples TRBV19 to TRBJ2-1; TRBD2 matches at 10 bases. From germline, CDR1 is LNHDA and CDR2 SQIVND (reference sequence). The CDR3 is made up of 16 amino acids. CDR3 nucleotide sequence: TGTGCCAGTAGTATAGGAAGCGGGGGGGCGGCGAACGAGCCGTTCTTC. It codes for CASSIGSGGAANEPFF.

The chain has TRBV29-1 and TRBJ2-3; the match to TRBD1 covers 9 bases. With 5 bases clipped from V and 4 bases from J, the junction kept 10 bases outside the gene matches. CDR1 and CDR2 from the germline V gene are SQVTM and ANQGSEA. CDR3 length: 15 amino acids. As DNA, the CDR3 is TGCAGCGTTACCCCCGGGACAGGGTTACCAGATACGCAGTATTTT. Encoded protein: CSVTPGTGLPDTQYF.